These 9 T cell receptor beta chains originate from one sample sequenced in a study of cytomegalovirus exposure and HLA in healthy donors. A multiplex PCR was run with 60 Vbeta primers and 13 Jbeta primers. Sequenced by immunoSEQ multiplex PCR; TCRdb stores in-frame clones only, minus some. The sample comprises roughly 150,000 clones, roughly three quarters of which are singletons, and around 2% rests with the top ten. Input material: PBMCs. The origin of the receptors is a man between 25 and 39 years old in good health and CMV-seronegative.

The chain recombines TRBV6-5 with TRBJ2-7; 9 bases match TRBD1. Trimming cost V 4 bases and J 5 bases; bases outside gene matches: 9. CDR3 length: 15 residues. Germline values: CDR1 MNHEY, CDR2 SVGAGI. This CDR3 reads CASSLFGTGSHEQYF. In DNA form, the CDR3 reads TGTGCCAGCAGTTTGTTCGGGACAGGGTCCCACGAGCAGTACTTC.

This clone was seen a handful of times. This chain links TRBV27 with TRBJ2-1; 8 bases fit TRBD2. This CDR3 has 15 amino acids. V trimming: 6 bases; J trimming: 2 bases; junction bases outside the gene matches: 6. Germline CDR1 is MNHEY and CDR2 is SMNVEV (reference sequence). The CDR3 region is CASSLAGFAYNEQFF. CDR3 in DNA: TGTGCCAGCAGCTTAGCGGGATTCGCCTACAATGAGCAGTTCTTC.

The gene calls are TRBV5-8 and TRBJ2-1, with TRBD2 matching over 7 bases. The CDR3 runs 14 residues. Germline V gene lookup returns CDR1 SGHTS and CDR2 YDEGEE. V lost 0 bases, J lost 8 bases, and 5 bases stayed unmatched. The DNA for the CDR3 is TGTGCCAGCAGCTTGGGCGGGAGTGAGGATGAGCAGTTCTTC. As protein: CASSLGGSEDEQFF.

The chain recombines TRBV6-5 with TRBJ2-7; D is perhaps TRBD2 (6 bases). This CDR3 is 15 amino acids long. V was shortened by 5 bases and J by 1 base, with 15 bases between the two germline ends. Germline loops: CDR1 MNHEY, CDR2 SVGAGI. CDR3 bases: TGTGCCAGCAGTCCCATGGGGGGTTCTTCCTACGAGCAGTACTTC. Protein sequence: CASSPMGGSSYEQYF.

The chain carries TRBV19 and TRBJ1-1; 10 nucleotides match TRBD1. Germline CDR1 is LNHDA and CDR2 is SQIVND (reference sequence). V trimming: 3 bases; J trimming: 3 bases; junction bases outside the gene matches: 19. The CDR3 totals 20 residues. Here the CDR3 reads CASSIDGPTSTGTGDTEAFF. DNA for the CDR3: TGTGCCAGTAGTATTGATGGGCCCACTTCAACCGGGACAGGGGACACTGAAGCTTTCTTT.

This chain's CDR3 is CASRRASPEQGYTF. DNA of the CDR3: TGTGCCAGCCGGCGGGCCTCACCGGAACAGGGCTACACCTTC. The rearrangement uses TRBV27 and TRBJ1-2; D is ambiguous. CDR3 length: 14 amino acids. The ends were cut back, 8 bases at V and 8 bases at J, with 21 bases in the middle. Germline CDR1 MNHEY, CDR2 SMNVEV (reference sequence).

The chain combines TRBV5-1 with TRBJ2-3, with D possibly matching TRBD1 (7 bases). The germline V gene encodes CDR1 SGHRS and CDR2 YFSETQ. The CDR3 totals 16 residues. The V and J ends lost 3 bases and 1 base respectively, with 15 bases between them. In nucleotides, the CDR3 is TGCGCCAGCAGCTGGAACAGGGGAGGAGGCACAGATACGCAGTATTTT. This translates into CASSWNRGGGTDTQYF.

CDR3 residues: CASSLEGGGGSKYGYTF. The DNA of the CDR3 is TGTGCCAGCAGCTTAGAAGGCGGGGGTGGGTCCAAATATGGCTACACCTTC. The J gene is TRBJ1-2, the V gene TRBV7-8; tentative D call: TRBD1 (5 bases). This CDR3 spans 17 amino acids. Trimming stripped 1 base from V and 5 bases from J, with 20 bases between. Germline CDR1 reads SGHVS; CDR2 reads FQNEAQ.

V gene TRBV28 combines with J gene TRBJ2-7; possible D gene TRBD2, 6 bases. V lost 3 bases and J 10 bases, leaving 13 bases between the germline ends. Germline CDR1 MDHEN, CDR2 SYDVKM. The CDR3 contains 12 residues. The CDR3 protein is CASSLAGSQQYF. CDR3 DNA sequence: TGTGCCAGCAGTTTGGCGGGGAGCCAACAGTACTTC.